A single sample gave rise to the 28 T cell receptor beta chains below, sequenced in a study of CD8+ T cells in alopecia areata. Sequencing used cDNA as its template, made by extracting RNA and reverse transcribing it. Libraries were prepared by immunoSEQ multiplex PCR; TCRdb keeps only in-frame clonotypes and omits some of them. The sample has approximately 89,000 clones, 45% to 60% seen once. What was sequenced was NKG2D-high CD8+ T cells sorted from blood. The receptors originated from a human donor with alopecia areata.

The V gene is TRBV13, the J gene TRBJ2-5; D is ambiguous. The V and J ends lost 3 bases and 7 bases respectively, with 6 bases between them. This CDR3 spans 11 amino acids. CDR1 is PRHDT, CDR2 FYEKMQ, per germline (reference sequence). CDR3 DNA: TGTGCCAGCAGCTTGACGGGGACCCAGTACTTC. It translates to CASSLTGTQYF.

This chain links TRBV6-5 with TRBJ1-2, with a possible D match to TRBD1 (5 bases). The CDR3 contains 11 residues. Germline CDR1 is MNHEY and CDR2 is SVGAGI. V lost 6 bases, J lost 6 bases, and 8 bases lay in between. The CDR3 region is CASSQGDGYTF. The CDR3 DNA is TGTGCCAGCAGCCAGGGAGATGGCTACACCTTC.

The chain is built from TRBV27 and TRBJ1-2, with TRBD1 identical over 7 bases. The germline V gene encodes CDR1 MNHEY and CDR2 SMNVEV (reference sequence). This CDR3 is 14 amino acids long. The junction had 6 bases not matched to a gene; V was cut back by 6 bases and J by 2 bases. The CDR3 loop is CASRRDSTNYGYTF. DNA for the CDR3: TGTGCCAGCAGAAGGGACAGCACAAACTATGGCTACACCTTC.

This clone was counted only a few times. V and J are TRBV5-1 and TRBJ2-7; 7 nucleotides line up with TRBD1. Germline-derived CDR1 and CDR2 are SGHRS and YFSETQ. The V and J ends lost 2 bases and 3 bases, in that order; junction bases with no gene match: 5. The CDR3 is made up of 14 amino acids. In nucleotides, the CDR3 is TGCGCCAGCAGCTTCCGGGACAGCCACTACGAGCAGTACTTC. Translating it yields CASSFRDSHYEQYF. Full variable domain (rest looked up from reference TRBV5-1 and TRBJ2-7): KAGVTQTPRYLIKTRGQQVTLSCSPISGHRSVSWYQQTPGQGLQFLFEYFSETQRNKGNFPGRFSGRQFSNSRSEMNVSTLELGDSALYLCASSFRDSHYEQYFGPGTRLTVT.

This clone turned up a few times. This chain connects TRBV4-1 to TRBJ2-2; 7 nucleotides line up with TRBD1. V lost 5 bases, J lost 7 bases, and 10 bases stayed unmatched. Germline values: CDR1 MGHRA, CDR2 YSYEKL. This CDR3 is 15 amino acids long. CDR3 nucleotide sequence: TGCGCCAGCAGCTTAAGTACAGGGGTCAGCGGGGAGCTGTTTTTT. As protein: CASSLSTGVSGELFF.

This chain connects TRBV13 to TRBJ2-2; D remains ambiguous. This CDR3 spans 16 amino acids. The germline CDR1 and CDR2 sequences are PRHDT and FYEKMQ (reference sequence). Trimming cost V 6 bases and J 2 bases, with 16 bases left between them. CDR3: CASRRWVGSNTGELFF. DNA of the CDR3: TGTGCCAGCAGGCGCTGGGTAGGCTCAAACACCGGGGAGCTGTTTTTT. Full variable domain (outside the CDR3, taken from reference TRBV13 and TRBJ2-2): AAGVIQSPRHLIKEKRETATLKCYPIPRHDTVYWYQQGPGQDPQFLISFYEKMQSDKGSIPDRFSAQQFSDYHSELNMSSLELGDSALYFCASRRWVGSNTGELFFGEGSRLTVL.

The chain combines TRBV6-5 with TRBJ1-6; the D gene is possibly TRBD1 (5 bases). Deletions cut 5 bases from V and 8 bases from J, with 16 bases between. Germline V lookup: CDR1 MNHEY, CDR2 SVGAGI. CDR3 size: 15 residues. CDR3 coding DNA: TGTGCCAGCAGTGTCCGGGACGGAGGTTATTCACCCCTCCACTTT. It translates to CASSVRDGGYSPLHF.

This clone was recorded once. The chain recombines TRBV29-1 with TRBJ2-1; D may match TRBD1 or TRBD2 (5 bases each). Germline V CDR1 and CDR2: SQVTM, ANQGSEA. V was pared by 1 base and J by 8 bases, with 12 bases between. This CDR3 is 13 amino acids long. The CDR3 sequence is CSVEGARDDEQFF. The CDR3 bases are TGCAGCGTTGAAGGGGCGAGGGACGATGAGCAGTTCTTC.

DNA for the CDR3: TGTGCCTGGAGTGGCGGGGCGGGGAAGTTCTTC. It specifies CAWSGGAGKFF. The chain carries TRBV30 and TRBJ2-1; possibly TRBD2 for D (6 bases). Trimming took 1 base from V and 14 from J, leaving 12 bases between them. This CDR3 region has 11 residues. The germline V gene encodes CDR1 GTSNPN and CDR2 SVGIG (reference sequence).

V and J are TRBV7-6 and TRBJ2-5; 9 positions agree with TRBD2. The DNA end is more similar to TRBJ2-7, so the J call may be wrong. CDR1 is SGHVS and CDR2 is FNYEAQ in the germline V gene. This CDR3 region has 14 residues. The CDR3 DNA reads as TGTGCCAGCAGCCCGACTAGCGGTGGCTACGAGCAGTACTTC. This gives the protein CASSPTSGGYEQYF.

The DNA of the CDR3 is TGTGCCAGCAGTACCAATCAGCCCCAGCATTTT. This sequence encodes CASSTNQPQHF. The chain is built from TRBV28 and TRBJ1-5; no clear D. The CDR3 is 11 amino acids. Germline V gene lookup returns CDR1 MDHEN and CDR2 SYDVKM. Between the trimmed V and J ends, which lost 5 bases and 3 bases, there was a span of 2 bases.

The chain carries TRBV29-1 and TRBJ2-5, with 9 bases that match TRBD2. The germline V gene encodes CDR1 SQVTM and CDR2 ANQGSEA. This CDR3 is built from 15 residues. V was pared by 3 bases and J by 2 bases, with 7 bases of the junction left unmatched. The CDR3 protein is CSVDSLAGTQETQYF. The CDR3 nucleotides are TGCAGCGTTGATAGCCTAGCGGGAACACAAGAGACCCAGTACTTC.

The chain has TRBV9 and TRBJ1-5, with a tentative D call TRBD1 (5 bases). The V gene lost 0 bases and the J gene lost 1 base, with 5 bases spanning the gap. The germline V gene encodes CDR1 SGDLS and CDR2 YYNGEE. The CDR3 contains 14 residues. The CDR3 reads CASSVGDSNQPQHF. Here the CDR3 DNA reads TGTGCCAGCAGCGTAGGGGACAGCAATCAGCCCCAGCATTTT.

This chain joins TRBV27 and TRBJ2-3; D not certain. Germline V gives CDR1 MNHEY, CDR2 SMNVEV (reference sequence). The CDR3 is 14 residues long. Trimming shortened V by 8 bases and J by 0 bases, and 12 bases separated the two germline ends. The CDR3 reads CASRPAFSTDTQYF. DNA for the CDR3: TGTGCCAGCCGGCCTGCGTTTAGCACAGATACGCAGTATTTT.

This clone was seen more than once but under ten times. The chain employs TRBV4-3 and TRBJ2-2, with D tentatively TRBD1 or TRBD2 (5 bases each). CDR1 is LGHNA and CDR2 is YSLEER in the germline V gene. The CDR3 is made up of 16 amino acids. The V gene lost 1 base and the J gene lost 7 bases, with 16 bases spanning the gap. The CDR3 is CASSQVRWDESGELFF. The CDR3 nucleotides are TGCGCCAGCAGCCAAGTGAGGTGGGACGAGAGCGGGGAGCTGTTTTTT.

The CDR3: CASRFGTATEAFF. DNA for the CDR3: TGTGCCAGCAGGTTTGGGACAGCCACTGAAGCTTTCTTT. The chain employs TRBV5-4 and TRBJ1-1, with 7 bases aligning to TRBD1. CDR1 and CDR2 from the germline V gene are SGHNT and YYREEE (reference sequence). Losses at the gene ends were 5 bases for V and 4 bases for J; bases not matched to a gene: 5. The CDR3 consists of 13 residues.

The chain links TRBV4-1 to TRBJ2-5; TRBD1 is a possible D gene (6 bases). This CDR3 region has 11 residues. Germline-derived CDR1 and CDR2 are MGHRA and YSYEKL. V dropped 5 bases and J dropped 5 bases, with 6 bases sitting between them. The CDR3 spells CASSRGETQYF. CDR3 in DNA: TGCGCCAGCAGCAGGGGGGAGACCCAGTACTTC.

CDR3 sequence: CSVDSNTEAFF. In DNA, the CDR3 is TGCAGCGTTGATTCGAACACTGAAGCTTTCTTT. This chain links TRBV29-1 with TRBJ1-1; no reliable D call. Trimming left V 3 bases short and J 1 base short, with 3 bases between. There are 11 residues in the CDR3. The germline V gene has CDR1 SQVTM and CDR2 ANQGSEA.

This chain uses TRBV27 with TRBJ2-1; D unresolved. The CDR3 runs 13 residues. The germline gives CDR1 MNHEY, CDR2 SMNVEV (reference sequence). Trimming removed 2 bases from V and 10 bases from J, with 12 bases in between. The CDR3 sequence: CASSLGWAGEQFF. The CDR3 DNA reads TGTGCCAGCAGTTTAGGATGGGCAGGAGAGCAGTTCTTC.

The chain links TRBV4-3 to TRBJ1-2; possibly TRBD1 for D (6 bases). In germline, CDR1 is LGHNA, CDR2 YSLEER. This CDR3 is built from 14 residues. V lost 5 bases, J lost 1 base, and 11 bases lay in between. CDR3 in amino acids: CASSERGVNYGYTF. CDR3 sequence (DNA): TGCGCCAGCAGCGAAAGGGGGGTTAACTATGGCTACACCTTC.

The chain recombines TRBV5-6 with TRBJ2-6, with a tentative D call TRBD2 (5 bases). The ends were cut back, 2 bases at V and 1 base at J, with 7 bases in the middle. The CDR3 consists of 15 residues. CDR1 SGHDT and CDR2 YYEEEE come from the germline V gene. The CDR3 sequence is CASSFWESGANVLTF. CDR3 nucleotide sequence: TGTGCCAGCAGCTTTTGGGAGTCTGGGGCCAACGTCCTGACTTTC.

V gene TRBV30 combines with J gene TRBJ1-4, with D possibly TRBD1 on 5 matching bases. This CDR3 has 15 residues. V shed 0 bases and J shed 8 bases, with 16 bases lying between them. In germline, CDR1 is GTSNPN, CDR2 SVGIG (reference sequence). Written as DNA, the CDR3 is TGTGCCTGGAGTGTTGTCCCGTCGGGGGGGGAAAAACTGTTTTTT. It codes for CAWSVVPSGGEKLFF.

V usage is TRBV27 and J usage is TRBJ1-2; weak D call: TRBD1 (5 bases). Germline CDR1 MNHEY, CDR2 SMNVEV (reference sequence). V lost 5 bases to trimming and J lost 4 bases, with 14 bases between them. This CDR3 contains 14 residues. CDR3 region: CASSGTGGVYGYTF. CDR3 nucleotides: TGTGCCAGCAGTGGGACCGGTGGGGTCTATGGCTACACCTTC.

CDR3 in DNA: TGTGCCAGCAGCCCTGGGAGGAGGGGTCAGCCCCAGCATTTT. Translation gives CASSPGRRGQPQHF. This chain links TRBV9 with TRBJ1-5, with D possibly TRBD1 on 5 matching bases. The CDR3 runs 14 residues. V lost 4 bases to trimming and J lost 6 bases, with 14 bases between them. CDR1 is SGDLS, CDR2 YYNGEE, per germline.

The chain combines TRBV7-9 with TRBJ2-1, with D possibly matching TRBD2 (7 bases). This CDR3 region has 14 residues. V was pared by 6 bases and J by 7 bases, with 16 bases between. In germline, CDR1 is SEHNR, CDR2 FQNEAQ (reference sequence). CDR3 residues: CASSGGRGANEQFF. The DNA for the CDR3 is TGTGCCAGCAGTGGAGGTCGGGGGGCTAATGAGCAGTTCTTC.

This sequence joins TRBV6-1 and TRBJ1-1; a weak D match, TRBD1 (6 bases). V dropped 4 bases and J dropped 0 bases, with 27 bases sitting between them. Germline V gene lookup returns CDR1 MNHNS and CDR2 SASEGT. CDR3 length equals 20 residues. This chain's CDR3 is CASSAMPLITGFGLNTEAFF. CDR3 coding DNA: TGTGCCAGCAGTGCCATGCCTCTCATTACAGGGTTTGGGCTGAACACTGAAGCTTTCTTT.

The chain employs TRBV6-6 and TRBJ2-7; possibly TRBD2 for D (6 bases). Trimming shortened V by 2 bases and J by 4 bases, and 12 bases separated the two germline ends. The CDR3 loop spans 14 amino acids. Germline V lookup: CDR1 MNHNY, CDR2 SVGAGI (reference sequence). CDR3 bases: TGTGCCAGCAGTTACGTCCTAGCGAGTTACGAGCAGTACTTC. Its translation: CASSYVLASYEQYF.

The chain joins TRBV6-5 to TRBJ2-1; D perhaps matches TRBD1 (5 bases). Trimming left V 2 bases short and J 4 bases short, with 15 bases between. The CDR3 sequence is 16 residues long. CDR1 MNHEY and CDR2 SVGAGI come from the germline V gene. This chain's CDR3 is CASSYGPEQVYNEQFF. The CDR3 region has the DNA TGTGCCAGCAGTTACGGCCCGGAACAGGTTTACAATGAGCAGTTCTTC.